The present T cell receptor (beta chain) was sequenced within a study of blood T cell repertoires in COVID-19. Sequencing used immunoSEQ multiplex PCR; TCRdb keeps in-frame clones, though not all of them. The sample has roughly 30,000 clones; roughly 80% are singletons. CDR3 length equals 16 residues. The germline gives CDR1 SGHNT, CDR2 YYREEE (reference sequence). V dropped 4 bases and J dropped 5; count of bases not matched to a gene: 10. This TCR came from a woman aged 55-70 years with acute or convalescent COVID-19. The sequencing input was peripheral blood. The chain recombines TRBV5-4 with TRBJ2-2; 8 positions agree with TRBD1. CDR3 nucleotides: TGTGCCAGCAGCACCCCCAGGACAGGGAGGACCGGGGAGCTGTTTTTT. Its translation: CASSTPRTGRTGELFF.